This T cell receptor (beta chain) was captured in a study of blood T cell repertoires in COVID-19. Study-wide context: Acute and convalescent COVID-19 samples came from the United States, Italy and Spain. Nucleic acid was either cDNA or gDNA, and it came from T cells, B-cell-depleted T cells, or PBMCs.

Per the study methods: The assay estimated nucleated cells by amplifying reference gene primers. TCRdb's copy holds only in-frame clones and misses some; the assay was immunoSEQ multiplex PCR. V and J calls and clone size come straight from that table; D and trimming were deduced from the DNA. This table holds about 68,000 clones, over 70% found once. V lost 4 bases and J 8 bases, leaving 8 bases between the germline ends. The CDR3 totals 12 residues. Germline loops: CDR1 LNHDA, CDR2 SQIVND (reference sequence). The V and J genes are TRBV19 and TRBJ1-4; a weak D match, TRBD1 (6 bases). This TCR came from a human donor in a cohort sampled during active COVID-19. The sample comprised peripheral blood. The DNA for the CDR3 is TGTGCCAGTAGTAAAGGGGGAGAAAAACTGTTTTTT. It specifies CASSKGGEKLFF.